Sequencing of this T cell receptor (beta chain) was carried out in a study of blood T cell repertoires in COVID-19. Study-level information: Both acute and convalescent COVID-19 samples were obtained from the United States, Italy and Spain.

In the original processing: How many nucleated cells were present was estimated from reference gene primer amplification. Some clones are missing from TCRdb's copy, which holds only in-frame ones; the method was immunoSEQ multiplex PCR. V and J calls and clone size come straight from that table; D and trimming were deduced from the DNA. The sample includes 200,000 to 300,000 clones, around 88% of them seen just once. Cohort assignment relied on participant-reported clinical history. This TCR derives from a woman in her thirties or forties with acute COVID-19. Sequenced sample: PBMCs or T cells enriched from blood (not recorded which).

This CDR3 reads CASASQGSNQPQHF. DNA for the CDR3: TGTGCCAGTGCCAGTCAGGGTAGCAATCAGCCCCAGCATTTT. The V and J genes are TRBV19 and TRBJ1-5; D is perhaps TRBD1 (5 bases). V gave up 8 bases and J gave up 0 bases, with 11 bases separating them. The CDR3 is 14 residues long. CDR1 and CDR2 from the germline V gene are LNHDA and SQIVND (reference sequence).